This section outlines one T cell receptor beta chain sequence together with its context. What it binds is unknown. This entry belongs to a study of shared clonotypes between healthy human individuals. For the study at large: The cohort had a couple of women and three men, ages 18 to 49. Notes on the study in general: Unshared clonotypes carried lower generation probabilities than those common to all four donors.

The ends were cut back, 0 bases at V and 4 bases at J, with 10 bases in the middle. From germline, CDR1 is SEHNR and CDR2 FQNEAQ (reference sequence). The CDR3 has 14 amino acids. Within Nashville, Tennessee resided all donors, each a Caucasian adult. The assay was carried out at the deep level. The table came from immunoSEQ multiplex PCR; TCRdb's copy has only in-frame clones and leaves some out. This sample has just under 350,000 clones, with more than 60% found just once. The chain recombines TRBV7-9 with TRBJ2-7; the D gene could be TRBD1 or TRBD2 (6 bases each). Sequences were obtained from memory CD4+ T cells sorted from blood. Specified subset: CD45RA-negative fraction. The TCR comes from a man aged 25-45 years in good health. The CDR3: CASSLAGGRYEQYF. In DNA form, the CDR3 reads TGTGCCAGCAGCTTAGCGGGGGGCAGGTACGAGCAGTACTTC.